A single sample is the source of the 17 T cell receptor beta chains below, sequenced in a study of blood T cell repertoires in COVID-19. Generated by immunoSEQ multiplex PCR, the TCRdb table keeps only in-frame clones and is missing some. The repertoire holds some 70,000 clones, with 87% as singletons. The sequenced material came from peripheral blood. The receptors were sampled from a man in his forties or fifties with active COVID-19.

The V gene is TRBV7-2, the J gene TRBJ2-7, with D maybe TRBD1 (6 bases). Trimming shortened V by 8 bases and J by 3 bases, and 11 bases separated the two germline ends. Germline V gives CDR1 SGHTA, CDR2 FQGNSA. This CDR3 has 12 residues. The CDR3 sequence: CASAGQNYEQYF. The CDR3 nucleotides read TGTGCCAGCGCTGGACAGAACTACGAGCAGTACTTC.

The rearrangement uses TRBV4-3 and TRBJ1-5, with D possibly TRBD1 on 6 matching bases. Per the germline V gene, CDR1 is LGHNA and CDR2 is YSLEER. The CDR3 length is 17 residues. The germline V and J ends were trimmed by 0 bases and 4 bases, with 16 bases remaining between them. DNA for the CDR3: TGCGCCAGCAGCCAAGAAGTCGCCCAACAGGGAAATCAGCCCCAGCATTTT. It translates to CASSQEVAQQGNQPQHF.

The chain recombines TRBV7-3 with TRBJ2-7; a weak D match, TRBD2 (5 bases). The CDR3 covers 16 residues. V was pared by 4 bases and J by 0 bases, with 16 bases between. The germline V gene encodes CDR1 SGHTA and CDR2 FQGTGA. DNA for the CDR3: TGTGCCAGCAGCTACCTTGGCGGGTCATCCTCCTACGAGCAGTACTTC. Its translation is CASSYLGGSSSYEQYF.

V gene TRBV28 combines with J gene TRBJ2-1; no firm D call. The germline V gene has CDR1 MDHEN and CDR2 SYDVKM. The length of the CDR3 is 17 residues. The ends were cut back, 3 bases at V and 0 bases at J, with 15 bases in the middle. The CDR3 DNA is TGTGCCAGCAGTTTTACGGGTACCATGCGCTCCTACAATGAGCAGTTCTTC. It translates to CASSFTGTMRSYNEQFF.

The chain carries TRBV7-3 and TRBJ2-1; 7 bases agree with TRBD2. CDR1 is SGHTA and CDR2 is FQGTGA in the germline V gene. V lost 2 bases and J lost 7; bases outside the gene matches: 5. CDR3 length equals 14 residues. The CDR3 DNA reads TGTGCCAGCAGCTTAGGCGGGGGAGGTAATGAGCAGTTCTTC. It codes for CASSLGGGGNEQFF. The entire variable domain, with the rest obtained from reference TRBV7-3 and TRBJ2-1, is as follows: GAGVSQTPSNKVTEKGKYVELRCDPISGHTALYWYRQSLGQGPEFLIYFQGTGAADDSGLPNDRFFAVRPEGSVSTLKIQRTERGDSAVYLCASSLGGGGNEQFFGPGTRLTVL.

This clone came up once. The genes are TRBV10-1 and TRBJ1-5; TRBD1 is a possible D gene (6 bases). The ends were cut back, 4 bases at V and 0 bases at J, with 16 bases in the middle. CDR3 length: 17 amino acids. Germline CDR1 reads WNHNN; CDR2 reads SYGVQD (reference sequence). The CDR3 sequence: CASSAGGEGYSNQPQHF. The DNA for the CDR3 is TGCGCCAGCAGTGCTGGGGGCGAAGGGTATAGCAATCAGCCCCAGCATTTT.

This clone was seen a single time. CDR3 residues: CASSLEPRGGSNEQFF. Written as DNA, the CDR3 is TGCGCCAGCAGCTTGGAGCCGCGGGGGGGCTCCAATGAGCAGTTCTTC. The V and J genes are TRBV5-1 and TRBJ2-1; 9 bases fit TRBD2. In germline, CDR1 is SGHRS, CDR2 YFSETQ. This CDR3 is 16 amino acids long. The V segment lost 0 bases and the J segment 6 bases; nucleotides outside the gene matches: 7.

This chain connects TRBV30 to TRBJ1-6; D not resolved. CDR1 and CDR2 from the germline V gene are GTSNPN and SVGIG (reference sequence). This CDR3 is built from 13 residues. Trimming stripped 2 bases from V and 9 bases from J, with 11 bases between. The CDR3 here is CAWSREGLSPLHF. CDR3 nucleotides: TGTGCCTGGAGTCGGGAAGGGCTTTCACCCCTCCACTTT.

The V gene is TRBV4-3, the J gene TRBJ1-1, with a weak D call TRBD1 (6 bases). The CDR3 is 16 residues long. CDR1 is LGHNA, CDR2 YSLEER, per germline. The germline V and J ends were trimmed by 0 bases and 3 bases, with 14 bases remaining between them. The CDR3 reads CASSQDLSGVDTEAFF. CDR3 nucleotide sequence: TGCGCCAGCAGCCAAGATTTATCAGGGGTGGACACTGAAGCTTTCTTT.

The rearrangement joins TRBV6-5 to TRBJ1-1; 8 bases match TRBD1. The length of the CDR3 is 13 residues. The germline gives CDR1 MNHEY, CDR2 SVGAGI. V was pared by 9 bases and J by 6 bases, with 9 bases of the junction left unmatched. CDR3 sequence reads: CASMNRGRAEAFF. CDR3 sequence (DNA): TGTGCCAGTATGAACAGGGGGAGGGCTGAAGCTTTCTTT.

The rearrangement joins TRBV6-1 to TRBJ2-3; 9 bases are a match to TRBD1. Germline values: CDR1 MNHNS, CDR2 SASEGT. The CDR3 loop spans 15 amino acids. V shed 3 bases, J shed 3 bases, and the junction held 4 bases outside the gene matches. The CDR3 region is CASSDAGTGTDTQYF. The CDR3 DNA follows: TGTGCCAGCAGTGATGCCGGGACAGGGACAGATACGCAGTATTTT.

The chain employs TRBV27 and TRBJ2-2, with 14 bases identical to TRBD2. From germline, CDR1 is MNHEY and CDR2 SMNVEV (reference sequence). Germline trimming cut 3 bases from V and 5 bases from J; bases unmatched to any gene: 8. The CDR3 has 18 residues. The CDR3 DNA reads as TGTGCCAGCAGTTTCACAGGGACTAGCGGGAGTCGGACCGGGGAGCTGTTTTTT. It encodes CASSFTGTSGSRTGELFF.

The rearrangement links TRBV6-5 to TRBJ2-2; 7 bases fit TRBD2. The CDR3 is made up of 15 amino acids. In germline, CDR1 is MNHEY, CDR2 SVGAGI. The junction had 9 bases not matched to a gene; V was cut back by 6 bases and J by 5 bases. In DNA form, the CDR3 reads TGTGCCAGCAGGACGCGGCAGGGAGGGACCGGGGAGCTGTTTTTT. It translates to CASRTRQGGTGELFF.

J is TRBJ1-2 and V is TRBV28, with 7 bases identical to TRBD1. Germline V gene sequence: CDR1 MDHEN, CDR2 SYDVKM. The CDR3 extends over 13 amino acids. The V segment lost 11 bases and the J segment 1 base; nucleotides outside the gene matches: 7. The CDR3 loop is CAGRDSNNYGYTF. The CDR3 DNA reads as TGTGCCGGCCGGGACAGCAATAACTATGGCTACACCTTC.

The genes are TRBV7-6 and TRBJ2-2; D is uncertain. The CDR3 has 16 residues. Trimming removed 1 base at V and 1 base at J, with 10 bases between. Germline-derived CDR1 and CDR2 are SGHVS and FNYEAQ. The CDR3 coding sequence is TGTGCCAGCAGCTTAGTCGGCGGAATGAACACCGGGGAGCTGTTTTTT. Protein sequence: CASSLVGGMNTGELFF.

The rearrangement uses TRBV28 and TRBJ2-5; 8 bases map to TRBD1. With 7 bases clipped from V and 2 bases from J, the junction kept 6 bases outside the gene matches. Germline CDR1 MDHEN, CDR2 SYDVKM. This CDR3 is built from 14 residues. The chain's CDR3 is CASTTGQGQETQYF. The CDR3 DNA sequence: TGTGCCAGCACCACAGGACAGGGACAAGAGACCCAGTACTTC.

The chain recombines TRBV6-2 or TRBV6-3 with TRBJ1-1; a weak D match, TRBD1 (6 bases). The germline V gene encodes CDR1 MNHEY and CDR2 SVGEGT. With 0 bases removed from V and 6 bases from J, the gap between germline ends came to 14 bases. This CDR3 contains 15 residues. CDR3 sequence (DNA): TGTGCCAGCAGTTACTCCAGGGGCCGAAAGGCTGAAGCTTTCTTT. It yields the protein CASSYSRGRKAEAFF.